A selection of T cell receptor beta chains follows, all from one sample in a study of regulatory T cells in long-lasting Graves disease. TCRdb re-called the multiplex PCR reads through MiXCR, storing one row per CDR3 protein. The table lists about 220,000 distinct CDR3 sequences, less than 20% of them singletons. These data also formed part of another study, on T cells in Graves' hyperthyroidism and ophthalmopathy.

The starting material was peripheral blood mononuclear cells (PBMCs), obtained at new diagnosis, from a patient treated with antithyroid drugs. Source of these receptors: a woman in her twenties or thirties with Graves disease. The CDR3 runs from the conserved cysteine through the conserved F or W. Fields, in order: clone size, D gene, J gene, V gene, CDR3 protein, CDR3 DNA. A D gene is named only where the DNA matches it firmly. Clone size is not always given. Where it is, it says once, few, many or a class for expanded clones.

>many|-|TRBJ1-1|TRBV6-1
CASTTAGLPTEAFF
TGTGCCAGCACCACCGCAGGGCTTCCCACTGAAGCTTTCTTT
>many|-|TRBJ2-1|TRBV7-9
CASSPSTIHNEQFF
TGTGCCAGCAGCCCCTCAACGATCCACAATGAGCAGTTCTTC
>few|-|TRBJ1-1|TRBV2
CASSGQYAEAFF
TGTGCCAGCAGTGGACAGTACGCTGAAGCTTTCTTT
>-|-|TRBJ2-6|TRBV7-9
CASRYSSGANVLTF
TGTGCCAGCAGGTATTCCTCTGGGGCCAACGTCCTGACTTTC
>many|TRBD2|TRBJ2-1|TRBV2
CASSLLAPNNEQFF
TGTGCCAGCAGTCTACTAGCGCCGAACAATGAGCAGTTCTTC
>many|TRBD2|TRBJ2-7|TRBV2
CASRGGRTNYEQYF
TGTGCCAGCAGGGGCGGGAGGACTAACTACGAGCAGTACTTC
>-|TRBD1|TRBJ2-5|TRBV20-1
CSASRTGWETQYF
TGCAGTGCTAGTCGGACAGGGTGGGAGACCCAGTACTTC
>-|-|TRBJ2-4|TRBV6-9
CASSYEGENIQYF
TGTGCCAGCAGTTACGAAGGGGAAAACATTCAGTACTTC
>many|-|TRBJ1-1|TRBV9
CASSALLFSGGRAFF
TGTGCCAGCAGCGCCCTCCTGTTCTCGGGGGGAAGAGCTTTCTTT
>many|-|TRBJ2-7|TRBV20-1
CSKGGKVGEQYF
TGCAGCAAAGGGGGAAAAGTAGGAGAGCAGTACTTC
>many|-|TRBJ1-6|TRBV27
CASSLQRDPRSSPLHF
TGTGCCAGCAGTTTGCAGCGGGACCCTCGGTCTTCACCCCTCCACTTT
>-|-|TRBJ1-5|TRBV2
CASSGEGNQPQHF
TGTGCCAGCAGTGGCGAGGGCAATCAGCCCCAGCATTTT
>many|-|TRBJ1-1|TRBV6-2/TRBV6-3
CASHPVGAPNTEAFF
TGTGCCAGCCACCCCGTCGGCGCACCGAACACTGAAGCTTTCTTT
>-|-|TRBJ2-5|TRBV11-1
CASSPSTGTETQCF
TGTGCCAGCAGCCCGAGTACAGGGACTGAGACCCAGTGCTTT
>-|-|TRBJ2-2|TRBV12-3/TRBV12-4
CAATGQTNTGELFF
TGTGCCGCGACCGGACAGACTAACACCGGGGAGCTGTTTTTT
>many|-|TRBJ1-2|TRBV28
CASIGYIDGYTF
TGTGCCAGCATAGGCTACATCGATGGCTACACCTTC
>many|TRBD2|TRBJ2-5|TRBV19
CASSSPGFSGRTVRTQYF
TGTGCCAGTAGTTCTCCAGGGTTTAGCGGGAGGACCGTACGGACCCAGTACTTC
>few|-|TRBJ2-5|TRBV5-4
CASSPQGGQETQYF
TGTGCCAGCAGCCCGCAGGGAGGCCAAGAGACCCAGTACTTC
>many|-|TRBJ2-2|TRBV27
CASTGTRNTGELFF
TGTGCCAGCACCGGGACACGGAACACCGGGGAGCTGTTTTTT
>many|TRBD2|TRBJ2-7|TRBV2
CASSAPSGTPYEQYF
TGTGCCAGCAGTGCCCCTAGCGGGACCCCCTACGAGCAGTACTTC
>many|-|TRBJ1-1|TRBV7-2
CASSLGLGQGAFF
TGTGCCAGCAGCTTAGGATTAGGGCAGGGAGCTTTCTTT
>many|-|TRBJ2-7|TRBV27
CASSLSGSYEQYF
TGTGCCAGCAGCTTATCAGGCTCCTACGAGCAGTACTTC
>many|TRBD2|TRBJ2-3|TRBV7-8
CASRPSRGGQPDTQYF
TGTGCCAGCAGACCATCTCGGGGGGGTCAGCCAGATACGCAGTATTTT
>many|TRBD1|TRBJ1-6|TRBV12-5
CASGQAGGSPLHF
TGTGCTAGTGGACAGGCAGGGGGATCACCCCTCCACTTT
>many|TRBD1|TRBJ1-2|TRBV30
CAWSPGTGSNYGYTF
TGTGCCTGGAGCCCCGGGACAGGGTCTAACTATGGCTACACCTTC
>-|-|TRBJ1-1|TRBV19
CASSITGQTEAFF
TGTGCCAGTAGTATTACAGGGCAAACTGAAGCTTTCTTT
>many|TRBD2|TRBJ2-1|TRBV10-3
CAINSASGDNEQFF
TGTGCCATCAACTCGGCTAGCGGGGACAATGAGCAGTTCTTC
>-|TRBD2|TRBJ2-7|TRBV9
CASSPGTSVHEQYF
TGTGCCAGCAGCCCCGGGACTAGCGTACACGAGCAGTACTTC
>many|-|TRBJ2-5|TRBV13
CASSLQEGRQETQYF
TGTGCCAGCAGCCTCCAGGAGGGTAGGCAAGAGACCCAGTACTTC
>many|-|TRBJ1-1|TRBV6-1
CASATTYSGTFNTEAFF
TGTGCCAGCGCCACCACTTACTCCGGGACATTCAACACTGAAGCTTTCTTT
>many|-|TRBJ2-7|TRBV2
CASSGNLWGSTYEQYF
TGTGCCAGCAGTGGAAATCTCTGGGGGTCTACCTACGAGCAGTACTTC
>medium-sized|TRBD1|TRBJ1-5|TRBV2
CASSRQGLNQPQHF
TGTGCCAGCAGTCGACAGGGACTAAATCAGCCCCAGCATTTT
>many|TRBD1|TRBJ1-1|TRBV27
CASSSLGQGGPEAFF
TGTGCCAGCAGTTCGCTGGGACAGGGAGGACCTGAAGCTTTCTTT
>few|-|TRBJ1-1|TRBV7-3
CASLGTTNTEAFF
TGTGCCAGCCTCGGGACAACGAACACTGAAGCTTTCTTT
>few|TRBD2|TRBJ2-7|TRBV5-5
CASRLLAGRTYEQYF
TGTGCCAGCAGATTACTAGCGGGACGAACCTACGAGCAGTACTTC
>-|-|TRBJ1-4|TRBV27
CASSLLGNEKLFF
TGTGCCAGCAGTTTATTAGGGAATGAAAAACTGTTTTTT
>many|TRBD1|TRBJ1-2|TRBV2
CASSDLGTGGGYGYTF
TGTGCCAGCAGTGATCTCGGGACAGGGGGCGGGTATGGCTACACCTTC
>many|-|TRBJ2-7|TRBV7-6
CASSLEAKPYEQYF
TGTGCCAGCAGCTTAGAGGCCAAACCCTACGAGCAGTACTTC
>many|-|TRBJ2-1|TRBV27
CASSFGTGYNEQFF
TGTGCCAGCAGTTTCGGGACGGGCTACAATGAGCAGTTCTTC
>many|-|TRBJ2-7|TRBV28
CASRETSYEQYF
TGTGCCAGCAGGGAGACCTCCTACGAGCAGTACTTC
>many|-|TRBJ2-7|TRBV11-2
CASSGRGAHNEQYF
TGTGCCAGCAGCGGCCGGGGTGCGCACAACGAGCAGTACTTC
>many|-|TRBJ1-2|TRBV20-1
CRGVGTPYGYTF
TGCAGGGGAGTGGGCACCCCCTATGGCTACACCTTC
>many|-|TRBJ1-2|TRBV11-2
CASAAGVLYGYTF
TGTGCCAGCGCCGCAGGGGTGCTCTATGGCTACACCTTC
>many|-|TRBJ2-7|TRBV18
CASSPGRDEQYF
TGTGCCAGCTCACCGGGCAGGGATGAGCAGTACTTC
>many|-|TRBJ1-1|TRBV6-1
CASSGSRNTEAFF
TGTGCCAGCAGTGGGAGCAGGAACACTGAAGCTTTCTTT
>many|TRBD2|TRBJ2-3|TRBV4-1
CASSQNGGTSGTDTQYF
TGCGCCAGCAGCCAGAACGGCGGGACTAGCGGCACAGATACGCAGTATTTT
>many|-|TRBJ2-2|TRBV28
CASSPQGGFANTGELFF
TGTGCCAGCAGTCCCCAGGGGGGGTTCGCGAACACCGGGGAGCTGTTTTTT
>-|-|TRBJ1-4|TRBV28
CASSPLLRQGNEKLFF
TGTGCCAGCAGTCCCCTTTTGCGGCAGGGTAATGAAAAACTGTTTTTT
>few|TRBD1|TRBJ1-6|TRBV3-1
CASSQSQGWNSPLHF
TGTGCCAGCAGCCAATCACAGGGGTGGAATTCACCCCTCCACTTT
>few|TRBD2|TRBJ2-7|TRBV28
CASSSSGTSGGRGQYF
TGTGCCAGCAGTTCTTCCGGGACTAGCGGGGGGCGCGGGCAGTACTTC
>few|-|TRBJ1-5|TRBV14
CASSQGFGGQPQHF
TGTGCCAGCAGCCAAGGGTTCGGGGGTCAGCCCCAGCATTTT
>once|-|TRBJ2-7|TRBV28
CASSLSGTPVRYEQYF
TGTGCCAGCAGTTTATCCGGGACTCCCGTGCGCTACGAGCAGTACTTC
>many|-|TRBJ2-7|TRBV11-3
CASSPTSFRYEQYF
TGTGCCAGCAGCCCAACTAGCTTCCGCTACGAGCAGTACTTC
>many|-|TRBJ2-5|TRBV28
CASSEGHTQETQYF
TGTGCCAGCAGCGAGGGACACACGCAAGAGACCCAGTACTTC
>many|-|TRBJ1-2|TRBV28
CASFRVGLMNYGYTF
TGTGCCAGCTTTAGGGTCGGACTCATGAACTATGGCTACACCTTC
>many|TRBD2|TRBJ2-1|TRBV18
CASSPPRRGELNEQFF
TGTGCCAGCTCACCACCGAGGCGGGGGGAACTCAATGAGCAGTTCTTC
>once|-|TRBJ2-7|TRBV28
CASSFPLAQSSYEQYF
TGTGCCAGCAGTTTCCCGCTAGCGCAAAGCTCCTACGAGCAGTACTTC